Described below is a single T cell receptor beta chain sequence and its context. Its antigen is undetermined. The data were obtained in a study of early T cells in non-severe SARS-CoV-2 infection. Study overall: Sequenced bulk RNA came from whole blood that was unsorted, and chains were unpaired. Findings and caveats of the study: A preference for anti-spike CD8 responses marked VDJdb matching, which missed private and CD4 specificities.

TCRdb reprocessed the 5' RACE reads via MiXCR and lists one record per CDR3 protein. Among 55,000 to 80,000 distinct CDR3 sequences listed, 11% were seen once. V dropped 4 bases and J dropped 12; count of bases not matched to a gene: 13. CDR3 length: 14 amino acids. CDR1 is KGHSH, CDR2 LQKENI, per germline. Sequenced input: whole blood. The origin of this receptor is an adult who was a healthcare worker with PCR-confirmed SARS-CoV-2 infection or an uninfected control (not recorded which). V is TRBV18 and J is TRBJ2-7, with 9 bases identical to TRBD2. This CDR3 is CASSLTETSGPPYF. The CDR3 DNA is TGTGCCAGCTCACTTACCGAGACTAGCGGACCTCCGTACTTC.